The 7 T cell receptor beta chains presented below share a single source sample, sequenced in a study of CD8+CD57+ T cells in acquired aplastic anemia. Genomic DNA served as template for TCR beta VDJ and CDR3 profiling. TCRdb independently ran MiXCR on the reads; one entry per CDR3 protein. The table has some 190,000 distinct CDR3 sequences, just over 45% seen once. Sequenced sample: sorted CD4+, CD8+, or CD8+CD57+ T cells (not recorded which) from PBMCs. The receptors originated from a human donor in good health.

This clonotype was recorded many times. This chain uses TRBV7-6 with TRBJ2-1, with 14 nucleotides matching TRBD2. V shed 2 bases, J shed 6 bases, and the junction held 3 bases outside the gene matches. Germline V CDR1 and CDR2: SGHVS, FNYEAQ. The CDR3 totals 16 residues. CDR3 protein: CASSLSGTSGGNEQFF. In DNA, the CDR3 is TGTGCCAGCAGCTTATCAGGGACTAGCGGGGGCAATGAGCAGTTCTTC.

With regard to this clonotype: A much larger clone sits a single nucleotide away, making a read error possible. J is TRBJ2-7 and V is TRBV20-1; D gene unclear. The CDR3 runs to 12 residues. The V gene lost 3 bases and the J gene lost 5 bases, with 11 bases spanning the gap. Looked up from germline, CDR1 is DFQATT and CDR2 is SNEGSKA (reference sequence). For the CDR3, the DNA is TGCAGTGCTAGCGACACTACGCACGAGCAGTACTTC. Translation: CSASDTTHEQYF.

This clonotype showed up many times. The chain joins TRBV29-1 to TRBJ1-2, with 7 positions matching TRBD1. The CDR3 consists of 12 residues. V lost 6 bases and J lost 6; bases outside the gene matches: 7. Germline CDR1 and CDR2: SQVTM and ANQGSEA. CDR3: CSVQGGGDGYTF. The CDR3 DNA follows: TGCAGCGTACAGGGAGGGGGCGATGGCTACACCTTC. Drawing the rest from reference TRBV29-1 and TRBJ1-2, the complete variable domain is SAVISQKPSRDICQRGTSLTIQCQVDSQVTMMFWYRQQPGQSLTLIATANQGSEATYESGFVIDKFPISRPNLTFSTLTVSNMSPEDSSIYLCSVQGGGDGYTFGSGTRLTVV.

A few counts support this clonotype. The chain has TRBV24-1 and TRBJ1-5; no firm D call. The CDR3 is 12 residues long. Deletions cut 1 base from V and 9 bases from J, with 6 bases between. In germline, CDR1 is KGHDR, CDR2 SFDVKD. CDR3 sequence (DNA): TGTGCCACCAGTGATTTCTCGGGGCCCCAGCATTTT. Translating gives CATSDFSGPQHF.

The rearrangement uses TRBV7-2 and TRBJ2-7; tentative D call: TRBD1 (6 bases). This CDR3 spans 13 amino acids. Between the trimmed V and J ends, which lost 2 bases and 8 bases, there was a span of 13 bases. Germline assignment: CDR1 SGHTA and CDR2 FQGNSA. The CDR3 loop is CASSLRPDSKQYF. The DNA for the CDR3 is TGTGCCAGCAGCTTACGACCGGACAGCAAGCAGTACTTC.

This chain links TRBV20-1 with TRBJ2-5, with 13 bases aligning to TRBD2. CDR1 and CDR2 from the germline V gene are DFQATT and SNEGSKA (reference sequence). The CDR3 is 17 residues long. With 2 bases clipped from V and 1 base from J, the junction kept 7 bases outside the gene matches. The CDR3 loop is CSARTLAGGGIQETQYF. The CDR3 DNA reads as TGCAGTGCTAGAACACTAGCGGGAGGGGGGATCCAAGAGACCCAGTACTTC.

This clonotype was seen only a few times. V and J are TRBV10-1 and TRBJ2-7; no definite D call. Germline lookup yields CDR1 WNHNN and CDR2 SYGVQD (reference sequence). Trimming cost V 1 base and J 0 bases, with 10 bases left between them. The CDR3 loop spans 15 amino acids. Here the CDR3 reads CASSEWSNGSYEQYF. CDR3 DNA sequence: TGCGCCAGCAGTGAGTGGTCAAACGGCTCCTACGAGCAGTACTTC.